This T cell receptor beta chain stems from a study of T-cell memory formation after mild COVID-19. TCR alpha and TCR beta cDNA libraries with sample barcodes and UMIs came from 5'RACE using constant-segment primers. TCRdb reprocessed the 5' RACE reads via MiXCR and lists one record per CDR3 protein. Among a few hundred thousand distinct CDR3 sequences listed, approximately 16% were seen once. This TCR derives from a man between 18 and 35 years old who had mild COVID-19 (a few samples of this study predate the infection). Cell type and time point are not known. The sequencing sample was made of PBMCs or a T cell subset sorted from them (not recorded which).

The DNA for the CDR3 is TGTGCCAGCTCCACGGGTAGCACAGATACGCAGTATTTT. This codes for CASSTGSTDTQYF. The chain couples TRBV7-7 to TRBJ2-3; D unresolved. There are 13 residues in the CDR3. V was shortened by 8 bases and J by 0 bases, with 9 bases between the two germline ends. From germline, CDR1 is SSHAT and CDR2 FNYEAQ (reference sequence).